This record looks at one TCR beta chain sequence and its context. There is no known antigen for this receptor. Base-call qualities are not available, and no considerably larger clone is one nucleotide away. This specimen comes from a study of control samples from healthy donors and cancer patients (dated by TCRdb to 2018 to 2021). The library was prepared using the immunoSEQ multiplex PCR assay. Here the immuneACCESS table is served through TCRdb, limited to in-frame sequences with V and J called. Missing clones are a known gap in these copies; in checked studies unresolved V genes cover under half, and the rest lacks a known reason. The sample table records about 51,000 clones; about 90% of these occur just once. Of the sample, roughly 42% falls within the top ten clones. Looking up the germline V gene yields CDR1 MNHEY and CDR2 SVGAGI. Between the V and J ends, shortened by 4 bases and 8 bases respectively, the junction contains 20 bases. Its CDR3 holds 15 amino acids, cysteine through phenylalanine. Only the CDR3 region is kept as DNA, spanning 45 bases read in frame from base 1.

Specimen: PBMCs. This sequence uses TRBV6-5 and TRBJ1-2; the D gene is perhaps TRBD1, from 6 matching bases. The receptor comes from a man aged 45 to 65 with head and neck cancer. The CDR3 protein is CASSSALGRGGGYTF. The nucleotide sequence is TGTGCCAGCAGTTCCGCGCTGGGCAGGGGAGGCGGCTACACCTTC.